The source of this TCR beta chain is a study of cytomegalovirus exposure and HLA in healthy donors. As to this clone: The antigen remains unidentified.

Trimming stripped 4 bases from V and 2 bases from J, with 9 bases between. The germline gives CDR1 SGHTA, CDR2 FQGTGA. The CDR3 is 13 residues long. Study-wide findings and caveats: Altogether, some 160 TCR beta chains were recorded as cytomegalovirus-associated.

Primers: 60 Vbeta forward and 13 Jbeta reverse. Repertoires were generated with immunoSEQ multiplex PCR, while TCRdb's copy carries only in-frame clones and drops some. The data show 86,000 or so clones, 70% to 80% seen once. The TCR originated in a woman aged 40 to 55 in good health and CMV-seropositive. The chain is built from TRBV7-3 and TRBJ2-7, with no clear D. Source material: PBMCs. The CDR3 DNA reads TGTGCCAGCAGCTCAGACTTAACCTACGAGCAGTACTTC. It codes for CASSSDLTYEQYF. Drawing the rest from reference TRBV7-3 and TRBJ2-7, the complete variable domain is GAGVSQTPSNKVTEKGKYVELRCDPISGHTALYWYRQSLGQGPEFLIYFQGTGAADDSGLPNDRFFAVRPEGSVSTLKIQRTERGDSAVYLCASSSDLTYEQYFGPGTRLTVT.